This is a list of T cell receptor beta chains from one sample in a study of PD-1 blockade in classical Hodgkin lymphoma. The method was immunoSEQ multiplex PCR; TCRdb's version includes in-frame clones alone and lacks a portion of them. Among 10,000 to 15,000 clones listed, about four fifths were seen once. Source: CD4+ T cells from blood, taken before the fourth cycle of nivolumab. The receptors here all came from a human donor with classical Hodgkin lymphoma. The CDR3 runs from the conserved cysteine through the conserved F or W. The D gene is left open where the match is weak. The listing skips clone size in some rows; elsewhere it reads once, few, many or a size class.

D gene: .; V gene: TRBV28; J gene: TRBJ1-3; CDR3 length: 16; clone size: .; CDR3 protein: CASSQGGELGGNTIYF; CDR3 DNA: TGTGCCAGTTCCCAAGGTGGGGAGCTAGGAGGAAACACCATATATTTT
D gene: .; V gene: TRBV19; J gene: TRBJ1-5; CDR3 length: 16; clone size: .; CDR3 protein: CASSMRGTYSNQPQHF; CDR3 DNA: TGTGCCAGTAGTATGAGAGGGACTTATAGCAATCAGCCCCAGCATTTT
D gene: .; V gene: TRBV29-1; J gene: TRBJ2-7; CDR3 length: 12; clone size: .; CDR3 protein: CSVGGTTYEQYF; CDR3 DNA: TGCAGCGTTGGAGGGACCACCTACGAGCAGTACTTC
D gene: .; V gene: TRBV4-1; J gene: TRBJ1-2; CDR3 length: 14; clone size: .; CDR3 protein: CASSPTGSLYGYTF; CDR3 DNA: TGCGCCAGCAGCCCAACGGGGTCACTTTATGGCTACACCTTC
D gene: .; V gene: TRBV11-2; J gene: TRBJ2-7; CDR3 length: 15; clone size: .; CDR3 protein: CASSLDQAGVYEQYF; CDR3 DNA: TGTGCCAGCAGCTTAGATCAGGCAGGGGTCTACGAGCAGTACTTC
D gene: .; V gene: TRBV27; J gene: TRBJ1-1; CDR3 length: 15; clone size: .; CDR3 protein: CASSLGGAQNTEAFF; CDR3 DNA: TGTGCCAGCAGTTTGGGGGGGGCCCAAAACACTGAAGCTTTCTTT
D gene: TRBD2; V gene: TRBV29-1; J gene: TRBJ2-1; CDR3 length: 15; clone size: .; CDR3 protein: CSVYPGLASLDEQFF; CDR3 DNA: TGCAGCGTTTACCCGGGACTAGCAAGTTTGGATGAGCAGTTCTTC
D gene: .; V gene: TRBV7-8; J gene: TRBJ1-2; CDR3 length: 13; clone size: once; CDR3 protein: CASSLSIFYGYTF; CDR3 DNA: TGTGCCAGCAGCTTAAGCATCTTCTATGGCTACACCTTC
D gene: .; V gene: TRBV7-9; J gene: TRBJ1-6; CDR3 length: 12; clone size: once; CDR3 protein: CASSLRNSPLHF; CDR3 DNA: TGTGCCAGCAGCTTAAGGAATTCACCCCTCCACTTT
D gene: TRBD2; V gene: TRBV6-5; J gene: TRBJ2-3; CDR3 length: 15; clone size: .; CDR3 protein: CASRPWTSGSDTQYF; CDR3 DNA: TGTGCCAGCAGACCTTGGACTAGCGGCTCGGATACGCAGTATTTT
D gene: TRBD1; V gene: TRBV7-2; J gene: TRBJ2-7; CDR3 length: 16; clone size: .; CDR3 protein: CASSLGGTGTSYEQYF; CDR3 DNA: TGTGCCAGCAGCTTAGGTGGGACAGGGACGTCCTACGAGCAGTACTTC
D gene: .; V gene: TRBV30; J gene: TRBJ1-2; CDR3 length: 15; clone size: .; CDR3 protein: CAWSVALILPGGYTF; CDR3 DNA: TGTGCCTGGAGTGTAGCCCTCATTCTCCCTGGGGGCTACACCTTC
D gene: .; V gene: TRBV5-1; J gene: TRBJ2-7; CDR3 length: 14; clone size: .; CDR3 protein: CASSLRQGGDEQYF; CDR3 DNA: TGCGCCAGCAGCTTGAGGCAGGGAGGAGACGAGCAGTACTTC
D gene: .; V gene: TRBV5-6; J gene: TRBJ1-4; CDR3 length: 13; clone size: .; CDR3 protein: CASSSAQGEKLFF; CDR3 DNA: TGTGCCAGCAGCAGCGCCCAGGGGGAAAAACTGTTTTTT
D gene: TRBD2; V gene: TRBV5-4; J gene: TRBJ2-1; CDR3 length: 15; clone size: .; CDR3 protein: CASSLTSGRANEQFF; CDR3 DNA: TGTGCCAGCAGCCTGACTAGCGGGAGGGCCAATGAGCAGTTCTTC
D gene: .; V gene: TRBV7-9; J gene: TRBJ1-5; CDR3 length: 15; clone size: .; CDR3 protein: CASSLEGGNNQPQHF; CDR3 DNA: TGTGCCAGCAGCTTAGAGGGGGGCAACAATCAGCCCCAGCATTTT
D gene: TRBD2; V gene: TRBV5-5; J gene: TRBJ2-7; CDR3 length: 14; clone size: .; CDR3 protein: CASSLETSGYEQYF; CDR3 DNA: TGTGCCAGCAGCTTGGAGACTAGCGGCTACGAGCAGTACTTC
D gene: TRBD1; V gene: TRBV14; J gene: TRBJ2-5; CDR3 length: 15; clone size: .; CDR3 protein: CASSSGGTGGQTQYF; CDR3 DNA: TGTGCCAGCTCCTCCGGCGGGACAGGGGGTCAGACCCAGTACTTC
D gene: .; V gene: TRBV5-5; J gene: TRBJ1-1; CDR3 length: 15; clone size: .; CDR3 protein: CASSLHIRGSAEAFF; CDR3 DNA: TGTGCCAGCAGCTTACACATCAGGGGTTCCGCTGAAGCTTTCTTT
D gene: .; V gene: TRBV7-2; J gene: TRBJ1-6; CDR3 length: 15; clone size: .; CDR3 protein: CASSLGEEVISPLHF; CDR3 DNA: TGTGCCAGCAGCTTAGGTGAGGAGGTCATATCACCCCTCCACTTT
D gene: .; V gene: TRBV18; J gene: TRBJ1-5; CDR3 length: 12; clone size: .; CDR3 protein: CASSRPNQPQHF; CDR3 DNA: TGTGCCAGCTCCCGACCAAATCAGCCCCAGCATTTT
D gene: .; V gene: TRBV4-3; J gene: TRBJ1-6; CDR3 length: 15; clone size: .; CDR3 protein: CASSQALVGNSPLHF; CDR3 DNA: TGCGCCAGCAGCCAAGCATTGGTTGGAAATTCACCCCTCCACTTT
D gene: .; V gene: TRBV5-6; J gene: TRBJ2-1; CDR3 length: 15; clone size: once; CDR3 protein: CASSLARERPNEQFF; CDR3 DNA: TGTGCCAGCAGCTTGGCCCGAGAAAGGCCCAATGAGCAGTTCTTC
D gene: TRBD1; V gene: TRBV4-1; J gene: TRBJ2-5; CDR3 length: 18; clone size: once; CDR3 protein: CASSQAPLGTGGAETQYF; CDR3 DNA: TGCGCCAGCAGCCAAGCTCCACTTGGGACAGGGGGAGCAGAGACCCAGTACTTC
D gene: .; V gene: TRBV18; J gene: TRBJ1-2; CDR3 length: 13; clone size: .; CDR3 protein: CASSQDTSYGYTF; CDR3 DNA: TGTGCCAGCTCTCAGGATACCTCCTATGGCTACACCTTC
D gene: TRBD2; V gene: TRBV28; J gene: TRBJ2-3; CDR3 length: 14; clone size: .; CDR3 protein: CASSLWASGRDRNF; CDR3 DNA: TGTGCCAGCAGTTTATGGGCTAGCGGGCGGGATCGGAATTTT
D gene: .; V gene: TRBV10-3; J gene: TRBJ1-1; CDR3 length: 11; clone size: .; CDR3 protein: CAISERTEAFF; CDR3 DNA: TGTGCCATCAGTGAACGTACTGAAGCTTTCTTT
D gene: TRBD2; V gene: TRBV25-1; J gene: TRBJ2-1; CDR3 length: 16; clone size: .; CDR3 protein: CASSALTSGRGNEQFF; CDR3 DNA: TGTGCCAGCAGTGCCCTGACTAGCGGGAGAGGCAATGAGCAGTTCTTC
D gene: TRBD2; V gene: TRBV2; J gene: TRBJ2-5; CDR3 length: 15; clone size: .; CDR3 protein: CASSPNVGREETQYF; CDR3 DNA: TGTGCCAGCAGCCCGAATGTGGGGAGGGAAGAGACCCAGTACTTC
D gene: TRBD2; V gene: TRBV5-8; J gene: TRBJ2-3; CDR3 length: 16; clone size: .; CDR3 protein: CASSDKREPKVDTQYF; CDR3 DNA: TGTGCCAGCAGCGACAAGCGGGAGCCTAAGGTAGATACGCAGTATTTT
D gene: TRBD1; V gene: TRBV6-5; J gene: TRBJ1-2; CDR3 length: 15; clone size: .; CDR3 protein: CASSYRGQGKDGYTF; CDR3 DNA: TGTGCCAGCAGTTACCGTGGACAGGGAAAGGATGGCTACACCTTC
D gene: .; V gene: TRBV28; J gene: TRBJ2-1; CDR3 length: 16; clone size: .; CDR3 protein: CASRTRGGISYNEQFF; CDR3 DNA: TGTGCCAGCAGGACCCGAGGGGGGATCTCCTACAATGAGCAGTTCTTC